This T cell receptor beta chain derives from a study of cytomegalovirus exposure and HLA in healthy donors. The CDR3 sequence is 18 residues long. Germline V CDR1 and CDR2: MDHEN, SYDVKM. V gave up 6 bases and J gave up 0 bases; unmatched junction bases: 14. The PCR made use of 60 Vbeta and 13 Jbeta primers. The table came from immunoSEQ multiplex PCR; TCRdb's copy has only in-frame clones and leaves some out. The sample records 110,000 to 150,000 clones, 8.5% to 10% being singletons. The clonotype originates from a man in his fifties in good health and CMV-seronegative. The gene calls are TRBV28 and TRBJ2-7; 10 bases are a match to TRBD2. Sequencing used PBMCs. The CDR3 DNA sequence: TGTGCCAGCAGATCCCCCGGGACTAGCGAAAGAAGCTCCTACGAGCAGTACTTC. It specifies CASRSPGTSERSSYEQYF.